Below, 27 T cell receptor beta chains from the same sample are listed, as sequenced in a study of technical replicates of blood from a few donors. TCRdb's copy holds only in-frame clones and misses some; the assay was immunoSEQ multiplex PCR. The repertoire includes around 80,000 clones, 95% to 98% of them detected once, and 0.12% to 0.15% sits in the top ten. The sequencing input was T cells isolated from PBMCs. These TCRs come from a human donor in good health.

V usage is TRBV4-1 and J usage is TRBJ2-7; 10 bases are a match to TRBD1. The CDR3 is 15 residues long. The germline gives CDR1 MGHRA, CDR2 YSYEKL. V was clipped by 3 bases and J by 4 bases; unmatched bases: 6. This CDR3 is CASSHTGTGDYEQYF. CDR3 bases: TGCGCCAGCAGCCATACCGGGACAGGGGATTACGAGCAGTACTTC.

The chain joins TRBV7-8 to TRBJ2-7, with TRBD2 matching 11 bases. In germline, CDR1 is SGHVS, CDR2 FQNEAQ. The CDR3 extends over 18 amino acids. V trimming: 5 bases; J trimming: 5 bases; junction bases outside the gene matches: 17. The CDR3 nucleotides read TGTGCCAGCAGCCCGTGGACTAGCGGGTTAAAGATAACCCACGAGCAGTACTTC. Encoded protein: CASSPWTSGLKITHEQYF.

The rearrangement joins TRBV4-2 to TRBJ1-5, with TRBD1 matching 8 bases. V was clipped by 0 bases and J by 6 bases; unmatched bases: 4. CDR3 length: 15 residues. The germline V gene encodes CDR1 LGHNA and CDR2 YNFKEQ. The CDR3 loop reads CASSQDPGGSQPQHF. DNA for the CDR3: TGTGCCAGCAGCCAAGATCCAGGGGGCAGTCAGCCCCAGCATTTT.

The CDR3 region is CASSLIGAWTNEKLFF. CDR3 coding DNA: TGTGCCAGCAGTTTAATAGGGGCTTGGACTAATGAAAAACTGTTTTTT. The V and J genes are TRBV27 and TRBJ1-4, with a weak D call TRBD1 (5 bases). Trimming shortened V by 2 bases and J by 2 bases, and 12 bases separated the two germline ends. Germline loops: CDR1 MNHEY, CDR2 SMNVEV (reference sequence). The CDR3 runs 16 residues.

V and J are TRBV6-4 and TRBJ2-7; D is unclear. Germline V gives CDR1 MRHNA, CDR2 SNTAGT. V was shortened by 6 bases and J by 3 bases, with 18 bases between the two germline ends. The CDR3 length is 15 residues. The CDR3 DNA sequence: TGTGCCAGCAGCGAACCCCGTTGGCAGAACTACGAGCAGTACTTC. Residues: CASSEPRWQNYEQYF.

The J gene is TRBJ2-1, the V gene TRBV6-4, with 11 bases that match TRBD2. Germline V gives CDR1 MRHNA, CDR2 SNTAGT. This CDR3 is 16 amino acids long. Trimming at V came to 1 base and at J to 6 bases, leaving 5 bases not matched to a gene. The CDR3 protein is CASSDLTSGGSNEQFF. CDR3 sequence (DNA): TGTGCCAGCAGTGACTTAACTAGCGGGGGATCCAATGAGCAGTTCTTC.

The V and J genes are TRBV18 and TRBJ2-3, with D perhaps TRBD1 (6 bases). The ends were cut back, 0 bases at V and 2 bases at J, with 12 bases in the middle. The CDR3 has 16 amino acids. Germline V gene lookup returns CDR1 KGHSH and CDR2 LQKENI. The CDR3 DNA follows: TGTGCCAGCTCACCACCTCGAACAGGGTTCACAGATACGCAGTATTTT. Translation gives CASSPPRTGFTDTQYF.

V is TRBV15 and J is TRBJ2-1; D remains unclear. Germline V CDR1 and CDR2: LNHNV, YYDKDF (reference sequence). This CDR3 spans 12 amino acids. Trimming removed 0 bases from V and 7 bases from J, with 4 bases in between. CDR3 sequence (DNA): TGTGCCACCAGCAGAGATCGGAATGAGCAGTTCTTC. This gives the protein CATSRDRNEQFF. Supplemented by reference TRBV15 and TRBJ2-1, the full variable domain reads DAMVIQNPRYQVTQFGKPVTLSCSQTLNHNVMYWYQQKSSQAPKLLFHYYDKDFNNEADTPDNFQSRRPNTSFCFLDIRSPGLGDTAMYLCATSRDRNEQFFGPGTRLTVL.

This chain links TRBV28 with TRBJ1-1; maybe TRBD1 (6 bases). The CDR3 contains 14 residues. From germline, CDR1 is MDHEN and CDR2 SYDVKM. V lost 7 bases to trimming and J lost 10 bases, with 22 bases between them. Here the CDR3 reads CASNRSGENLGAFF. The CDR3 bases are TGTGCCAGCAACCGCTCAGGGGAGAATCTCGGAGCTTTCTTT.

This chain uses TRBV7-9 with TRBJ1-4; D unclear. CDR1 SEHNR and CDR2 FQNEAQ come from the germline V gene (reference sequence). Trimming removed 2 bases from V and 5 bases from J, with 6 bases in between. The length of the CDR3 is 13 residues. CDR3 in amino acids: CASSLQINEKLFF. CDR3 bases: TGTGCCAGCAGCTTACAGATAAATGAAAAACTGTTTTTT.

V is TRBV13 and J is TRBJ2-2, with D perhaps TRBD2 (6 bases). The CDR3 has 15 amino acids. Trimming shortened V by 4 bases and J by 6 bases, and 15 bases separated the two germline ends. Germline CDR1 PRHDT, CDR2 FYEKMQ (reference sequence). CDR3 DNA: TGTGCCAGCAGCTCTGGAGGGAGTACCGCCGGGGAGCTGTTTTTT. This translates into CASSSGGSTAGELFF.

The J gene is TRBJ2-1, the V gene TRBV6-1, with TRBD1 matching over 8 bases. Trimming at V came to 6 bases and at J to 4 bases, leaving 8 bases not matched to a gene. In germline, CDR1 is MNHNS, CDR2 SASEGT. The CDR3 consists of 15 residues. CDR3 protein: CASSLGQGLYNEQFF. CDR3 bases: TGTGCCAGCAGCTTAGGACAGGGTTTATACAATGAGCAGTTCTTC.

This clone was seen only once. This sequence joins TRBV4-1 and TRBJ2-4, with 8 bases identical to TRBD2. The CDR3 is 17 amino acids. The junction had 13 bases not matched to a gene; V was cut back by 2 bases and J by 7 bases. Germline loops: CDR1 MGHRA, CDR2 YSYEKL. CDR3 bases: TGCGCCAGCAGCCAACTGATTAGCGGGAAGGGGGGTAACATTCAGTACTTC. Translated: CASSQLISGKGGNIQYF.

The genes are TRBV5-4 and TRBJ2-3; 10 bases map to TRBD2. Germline trimming cut 5 bases from V and 4 bases from J; bases unmatched to any gene: 10. The CDR3 covers 16 residues. CDR1 SGHNT and CDR2 YYREEE come from the germline V gene (reference sequence). CDR3 sequence reads: CASRLTGLADPDTQYF. CDR3 coding DNA: TGTGCCAGCAGGCTAACTGGACTAGCGGATCCAGATACGCAGTATTTT.

V usage is TRBV7-2 and J usage is TRBJ1-4; 7 positions agree with TRBD1. The V and J ends lost 2 bases and 6 bases, in that order; junction bases with no gene match: 6. CDR1 and CDR2 from the germline V gene are SGHTA and FQGNSA. The CDR3 covers 15 residues. This CDR3 reads CASSLRGGSDEKLFF. The CDR3 DNA follows: TGTGCCAGCAGCTTACGAGGGGGCAGTGATGAAAAACTGTTTTTT.

CDR3 loop: CASTGRGNQPQHF. CDR3 coding DNA: TGTGCCAGTACAGGGAGGGGCAATCAGCCCCAGCATTTT. The rearrangement uses TRBV19 and TRBJ1-5; TRBD1 might be the D (5 bases). The CDR3 loop spans 13 amino acids. Germline-derived CDR1 and CDR2 are LNHDA and SQIVND (reference sequence). The V end lost 7 bases, the J end lost 2 bases, and 9 bases lay between the germline ends.

This chain joins TRBV12-5 and TRBJ2-1, with D uncertain. Trimming removed 4 bases from V and 6 bases from J, with 13 bases in between. From germline, CDR1 is LGHNT and CDR2 FRNRAP. The CDR3 has 14 amino acids. The CDR3 coding sequence is TGTGCTAGTGGTTCCCCGTTTCGGGTCAATGAGCAGTTCTTC. Protein: CASGSPFRVNEQFF.

V usage is TRBV5-4 and J usage is TRBJ2-7, with a tentative D call TRBD2 (5 bases). The CDR3 length is 15 residues. In germline, CDR1 is SGHNT, CDR2 YYREEE (reference sequence). V was clipped by 4 bases and J by 0 bases, with 14 bases between them. The CDR3 sequence is CASSVSTGSSYEQYF. The CDR3 DNA sequence: TGTGCCAGCAGCGTCTCAACGGGGAGCTCCTACGAGCAGTACTTC.

J is TRBJ1-3 and V is TRBV11-2; D unclear. Trimming shortened V by 1 base and J by 0 bases, and 7 bases separated the two germline ends. The CDR3 sequence is 15 residues long. Looked up from germline, CDR1 is SGHAT and CDR2 is FQNNGV. The CDR3, as DNA: TGTGCCAGCAGCTTAGCCGGTCGCTCTGGAAACACCATATATTTT. Translated: CASSLAGRSGNTIYF.

The CDR3 DNA is TGTGCCTGGAGCGACTCGAGGAATCAGCCCCAGCATTTT. Protein: CAWSDSRNQPQHF. V usage is TRBV30 and J usage is TRBJ1-5; D gene uncertain. In germline, CDR1 is GTSNPN, CDR2 SVGIG (reference sequence). V lost 3 bases, J lost 4 bases, and 10 bases lay in between. The length of the CDR3 is 13 residues.

DNA for the CDR3: TGTGCCAGCAGCCCCCTGGCGGGGGGCGACGGGGAGCTGTTTTTT. Translating it yields CASSPLAGGDGELFF. The chain joins TRBV7-9 to TRBJ2-2; 8 nucleotides agree with TRBD2. The CDR3 has 15 amino acids. The V and J ends lost 5 bases and 7 bases, in that order; junction bases with no gene match: 9. CDR1 is SEHNR, CDR2 FQNEAQ, per germline (reference sequence). Combining the CDR3 with reference TRBV7-9 and TRBJ2-2 gives the whole variable domain DTGVSQNPRHKITKRGQNVTFRCDPISEHNRLYWYRQTLGQGPEFLTYFQNEAQLEKSRLLSDRFSAERPKGSFSTLEIQRTEQGDSAMYLCASSPLAGGDGELFFGEGSRLTVL.

The chain recombines TRBV25-1 with TRBJ1-5; the D gene is possibly TRBD1 (6 bases). The CDR3 covers 13 residues. Germline-derived CDR1 and CDR2 are MGHDK and SYGVNS. Trimming cost V 9 bases and J 2 bases, with 11 bases left between them. The CDR3 reads CASLRQGNQPQHF. CDR3 sequence (DNA): TGTGCCAGTCTAAGACAGGGCAATCAGCCCCAGCATTTT. The whole variable domain, filled in from reference TRBV25-1 and TRBJ1-5, reads EADIYQTPRYLVIGTGKKITLECSQTMGHDKMYWYQQDPGMELHLIHYSYGVNSTEKGDLSSESTVSRIRTEHFPLTLESARPSHTSQYLCASLRQGNQPQHFGDGTRLSIL.

The chain has TRBV7-9 and TRBJ1-6; the D is unclear. CDR1 and CDR2 from the germline V gene are SEHNR and FQNEAQ (reference sequence). Trimming stripped 5 bases from V and 9 bases from J, with 11 bases between. The CDR3 is 13 residues long. Written as DNA, the CDR3 is TGTGCCAGCAGCCCATCGGGTCTTTCACCCCTCCACTTT. It yields the protein CASSPSGLSPLHF. The variable domain in full, with the rest retrieved from reference TRBV7-9 and TRBJ1-6, is DTGVSQNPRHKITKRGQNVTFRCDPISEHNRLYWYRQTLGQGPEFLTYFQNEAQLEKSRLLSDRFSAERPKGSFSTLEIQRTEQGDSAMYLCASSPSGLSPLHFGNGTRLTVT.

This clone is a singleton in its sample. This sequence joins TRBV4-1 and TRBJ2-7; 11 nucleotides agree with TRBD2. J was trimmed by 2 bases and V by 4 bases; bases with no gene match: 7. Germline V gene data show CDR1 as MGHRA and CDR2 as YSYEKL. This CDR3 has 16 amino acids. This CDR3 is CASSRLLAGVPYEQYF. CDR3 DNA sequence: TGCGCCAGCAGCCGCTTACTAGCGGGAGTTCCCTACGAGCAGTACTTC.

The chain employs TRBV28 and TRBJ1-1; D is perhaps TRBD1 (6 bases). With 1 base removed from V and 3 bases from J, the gap between germline ends came to 12 bases. Germline CDR1 reads MDHEN; CDR2 reads SYDVKM. CDR3 size: 15 residues. CDR3 nucleotide sequence: TGTGCCAGCAGTTTATCAAGCAGGGGTGACACTGAAGCTTTCTTT. As protein: CASSLSSRGDTEAFF.

The rearrangement links TRBV28 to TRBJ1-5, with 8 bases aligning to TRBD1. This CDR3 has 14 amino acids. V lost 5 bases to trimming and J lost 3 bases; unmatched junction nucleotides: 3. Looked up from germline, CDR1 is MDHEN and CDR2 is SYDVKM. In DNA, the CDR3 is TGTGCCAGCAGTACCCAGGGGGCCAATCAGCCCCAGCATTTT. Translated: CASSTQGANQPQHF.

This chain's CDR3 is CASGLVLGADLNTEAFF. CDR3 nucleotide sequence: TGTGCTAGTGGTTTGGTATTGGGAGCGGATTTGAACACTGAAGCTTTCTTT. The V call is TRBV12-5, the J call TRBJ1-1; D unresolved. With 0 bases removed from V and 0 bases from J, the gap between germline ends came to 14 bases. CDR3 length: 17 residues. Germline loops: CDR1 LGHNT, CDR2 FRNRAP.